This T cell receptor beta chain was found in a study of cytomegalovirus exposure and HLA in healthy donors. The PCR ran on 60 Vbeta and 13 Jbeta primers. TCRdb keeps only in-frame clones here, not all; method: immunoSEQ multiplex PCR. This table has about 140,000 clones, roughly 70% appearing once. This clone was seen a single time. Its antigen is not known. Study observations and caveats: Per published reports, the classifier diagnosed cytomegalovirus status with high specificity and sensitivity. Earlier analysis looked at TCR beta V segments, and most were productive about 90% or about 30% of the time. The authors later found HLA-associated TCR beta chains more clonally expanded than equally common others.

Material for sequencing was PBMCs. The TCR was taken from a man in his forties or fifties in good health and CMV-seronegative.

CDR3 sequence: CASSLDRGNQPQHF. The DNA of the CDR3 is TGTGCCAGCAGCCTTGACAGGGGCAATCAGCCCCAGCATTTT. This chain connects TRBV28 to TRBJ1-5, with 7 bases that match TRBD1. The CDR3 has 14 amino acids. Trimming took 6 bases from V and 2 from J; bases not matched to a gene: 4. Germline values: CDR1 MDHEN, CDR2 SYDVKM.